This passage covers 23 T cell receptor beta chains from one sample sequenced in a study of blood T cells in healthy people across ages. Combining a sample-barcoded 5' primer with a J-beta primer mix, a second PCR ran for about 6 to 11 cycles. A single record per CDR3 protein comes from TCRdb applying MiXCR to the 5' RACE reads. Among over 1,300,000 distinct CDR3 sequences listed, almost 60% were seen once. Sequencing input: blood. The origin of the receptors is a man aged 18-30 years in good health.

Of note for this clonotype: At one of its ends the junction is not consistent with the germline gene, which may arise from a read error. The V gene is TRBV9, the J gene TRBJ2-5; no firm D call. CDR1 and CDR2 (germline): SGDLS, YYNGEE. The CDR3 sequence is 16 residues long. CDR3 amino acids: CASSVGIGFVPETQCF. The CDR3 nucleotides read TGTGCCAGCAGCGTAGGGATAGGGTTTGTCCCAGAGACCCAGTGCTTC. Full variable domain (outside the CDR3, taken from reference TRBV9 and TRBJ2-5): DSGVTQTPKHLITATGQRVTLRCSPRSGDLSVYWYQQSLDQGLQFLIQYYNGEERAKGNILERFSAQQFPDLHSELNLSSLELGDSALYFCASSVGIGFVPETQCFGPGTRLLVL.

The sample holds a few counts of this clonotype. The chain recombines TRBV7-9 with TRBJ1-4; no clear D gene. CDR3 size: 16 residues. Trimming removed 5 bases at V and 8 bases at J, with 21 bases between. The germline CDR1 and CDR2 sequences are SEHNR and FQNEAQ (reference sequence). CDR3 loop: CASSAPTSLGQEKLFF. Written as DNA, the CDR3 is TGTGCCAGCAGCGCTCCCACCTCTCTCGGGCAAGAAAAACTGTTTTTT. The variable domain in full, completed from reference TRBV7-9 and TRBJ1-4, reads DTGVSQNPRHKITKRGQNVTFRCDPISEHNRLYWYRQTLGQGPEFLTYFQNEAQLEKSRLLSDRFSAERPKGSFSTLEIQRTEQGDSAMYLCASSAPTSLGQEKLFFGSGTQLSVL.

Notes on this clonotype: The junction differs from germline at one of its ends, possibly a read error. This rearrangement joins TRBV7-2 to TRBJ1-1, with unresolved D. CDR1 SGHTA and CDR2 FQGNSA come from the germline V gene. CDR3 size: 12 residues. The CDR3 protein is CASSLARGEAFF. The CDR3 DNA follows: TGTGCCAGCAGTTTAGCACGCGGAGAAGCTTTCTTT.

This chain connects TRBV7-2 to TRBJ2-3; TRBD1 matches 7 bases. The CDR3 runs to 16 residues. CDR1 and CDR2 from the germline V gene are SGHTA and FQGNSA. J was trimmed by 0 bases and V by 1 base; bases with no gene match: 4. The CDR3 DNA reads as TGTGCCAGCAGCTTAGTAGGGGGCGAGAGCACAGATACGCAGTATTTT. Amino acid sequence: CASSLVGGESTDTQYF.

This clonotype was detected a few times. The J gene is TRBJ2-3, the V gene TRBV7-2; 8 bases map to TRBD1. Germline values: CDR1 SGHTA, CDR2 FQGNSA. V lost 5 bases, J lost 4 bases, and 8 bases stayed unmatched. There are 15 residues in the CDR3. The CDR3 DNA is TGTGCCAGCAGCGTTCCAACAGGGGGTGCAGATACGCAGTATTTT. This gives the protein CASSVPTGGADTQYF.

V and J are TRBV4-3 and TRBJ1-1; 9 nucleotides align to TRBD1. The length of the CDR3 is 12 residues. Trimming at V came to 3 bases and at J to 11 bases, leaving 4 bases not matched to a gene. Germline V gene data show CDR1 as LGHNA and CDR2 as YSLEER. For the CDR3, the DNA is TGCGCCAGCAGCCAGCCCGGGACAGGGGCTTTCTTT. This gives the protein CASSQPGTGAFF.

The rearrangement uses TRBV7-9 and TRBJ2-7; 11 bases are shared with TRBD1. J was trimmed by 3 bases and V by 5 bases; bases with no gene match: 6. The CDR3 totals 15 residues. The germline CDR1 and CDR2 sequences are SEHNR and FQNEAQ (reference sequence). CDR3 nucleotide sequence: TGTGCCAGCAGCAAGCCGGGACAGGGGGTCTACGAGCAGTACTTC. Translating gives CASSKPGQGVYEQYF.

CDR3 DNA: TGCAGTGCCTTCCACCGGGGCAGCGAACTAGCGGGAGGTTGGGATGAGCAGTTCTTC. It specifies CSAFHRGSELAGGWDEQFF. The V and J genes are TRBV20-1 and TRBJ2-1; 12 bases are shared with TRBD2. Germline V gives CDR1 DFQATT, CDR2 SNEGSKA (reference sequence). The CDR3 length is 19 residues. Trimming removed 6 bases from V and 8 bases from J; junction bases left unmatched: 23.

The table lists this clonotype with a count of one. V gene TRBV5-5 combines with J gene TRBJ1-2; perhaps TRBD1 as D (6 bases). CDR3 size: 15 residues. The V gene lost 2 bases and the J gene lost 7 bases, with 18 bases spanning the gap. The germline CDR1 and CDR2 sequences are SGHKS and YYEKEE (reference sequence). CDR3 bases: TGTGCCAGCAGCTTCGGGGAGTCAGGGGCCTTTGGCTACACCTTC. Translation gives CASSFGESGAFGYTF.

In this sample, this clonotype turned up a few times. DNA for the CDR3: TGTGCCAGCAGTTTTGGCCTCCGTCGACAGGGGTCCGGGACGCAGTATTTT. This codes for CASSFGLRRQGSGTQYF. This chain joins TRBV12-3 or TRBV12-4 and TRBJ2-3; 8 bases align to TRBD1. This CDR3 region has 17 residues. Unmatched junction bases numbered 17, after V lost 3 bases and J lost 9 bases.

The CDR3: CASRIAEGVINNEQFF. The CDR3 DNA reads as TGTGCCAGCAGGATAGCGGAGGGAGTAATTAACAATGAGCAGTTCTTC. The rearrangement uses TRBV6-2 or TRBV6-3 and TRBJ2-1; the D gene is possibly TRBD2 (6 bases). The CDR3 is 16 residues long. Germline V gene data show CDR1 as MNHEY and CDR2 as SVGEGT. V was clipped by 6 bases and J by 5 bases, with 20 bases between them.

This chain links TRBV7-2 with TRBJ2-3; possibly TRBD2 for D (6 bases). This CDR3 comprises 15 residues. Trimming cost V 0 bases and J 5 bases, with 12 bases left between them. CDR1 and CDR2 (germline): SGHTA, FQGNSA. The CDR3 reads CASSLANVGGDTQYF. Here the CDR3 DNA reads TGTGCCAGCAGCTTAGCGAACGTCGGGGGAGATACGCAGTATTTT.

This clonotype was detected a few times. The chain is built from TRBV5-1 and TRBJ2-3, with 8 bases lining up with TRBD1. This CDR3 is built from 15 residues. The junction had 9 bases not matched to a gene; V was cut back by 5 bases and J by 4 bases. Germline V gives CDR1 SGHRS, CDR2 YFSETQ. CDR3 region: CASSDGQGDPDTQYF. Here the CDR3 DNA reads TGCGCCAGCAGTGATGGACAGGGCGATCCAGATACGCAGTATTTT. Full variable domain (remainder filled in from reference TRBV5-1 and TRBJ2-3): KAGVTQTPRYLIKTRGQQVTLSCSPISGHRSVSWYQQTPGQGLQFLFEYFSETQRNKGNFPGRFSGRQFSNSRSEMNVSTLELGDSALYLCASSDGQGDPDTQYFGPGTRLTVL.

The CDR3 is CASRQLNSPLHF. Here the CDR3 DNA reads TGTGCCAGCCGACAGCTGAATTCACCCCTCCACTTT. The J gene is TRBJ1-6, the V gene TRBV6-5; D possibly corresponds to TRBD1 (5 bases). Germline CDR1 reads MNHEY; CDR2 reads SVGAGI. V gave up 8 bases and J gave up 7 bases, with 9 bases separating them. The CDR3 contains 12 residues.

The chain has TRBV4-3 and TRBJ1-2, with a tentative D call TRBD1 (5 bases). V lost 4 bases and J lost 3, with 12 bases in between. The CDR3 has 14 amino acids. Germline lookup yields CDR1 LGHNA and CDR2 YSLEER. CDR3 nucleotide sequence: TGCGCCAGCAGCCCGAGGGGAGCGGACTATGGCTACACCTTC. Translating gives CASSPRGADYGYTF.

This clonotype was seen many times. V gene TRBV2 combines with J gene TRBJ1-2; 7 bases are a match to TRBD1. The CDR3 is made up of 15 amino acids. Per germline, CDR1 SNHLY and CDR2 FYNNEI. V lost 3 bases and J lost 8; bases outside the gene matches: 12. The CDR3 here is CASSELRQGSNGYTF. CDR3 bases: TGTGCCAGCAGTGAGCTAAGACAGGGATCTAACGGCTACACCTTC. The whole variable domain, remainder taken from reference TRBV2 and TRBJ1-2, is EPEVTQTPSHQVTQMGQEVILRCVPISNHLYFYWYRQILGQKVEFLVSFYNNEISEKSEIFDDQFSVERPDGSNFTLKIRSTKLEDSAMYFCASSELRQGSNGYTFGSGTRLTVV.

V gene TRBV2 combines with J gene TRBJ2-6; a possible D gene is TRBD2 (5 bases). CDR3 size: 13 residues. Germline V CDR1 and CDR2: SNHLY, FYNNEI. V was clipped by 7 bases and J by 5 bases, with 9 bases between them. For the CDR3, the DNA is TGTGCCAGCAAATTCGGGAGGGCCAACGTCCTGACTTTC. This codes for CASKFGRANVLTF.

The CDR3 nucleotides read TGTGCCAGCAGTTTTATGGCCTCCGGGACGCTCGACAATGAGCAGTTCTTC. Translation: CASSFMASGTLDNEQFF. The chain carries TRBV27 and TRBJ2-7; TRBD1 or TRBD2 may be the D gene (5 bases each). The end of the DNA aligns better with TRBJ2-1, so the J call may be wrong. The CDR3 loop spans 17 amino acids. Germline V gives CDR1 MNHEY, CDR2 SMNVEV (reference sequence).

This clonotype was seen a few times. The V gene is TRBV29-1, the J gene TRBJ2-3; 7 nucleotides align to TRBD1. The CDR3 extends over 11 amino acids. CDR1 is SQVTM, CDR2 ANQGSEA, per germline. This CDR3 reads CTQTTGDTQYF. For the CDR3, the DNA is TGCACCCAGACGACAGGGGATACGCAGTATTTT.

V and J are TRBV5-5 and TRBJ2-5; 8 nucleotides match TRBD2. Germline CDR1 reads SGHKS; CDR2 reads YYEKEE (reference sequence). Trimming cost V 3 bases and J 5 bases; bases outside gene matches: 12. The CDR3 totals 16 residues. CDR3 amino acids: CASSSATGLAGETQYF. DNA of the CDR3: TGTGCCAGCAGCTCGGCAACCGGACTAGCTGGGGAGACCCAGTACTTC.

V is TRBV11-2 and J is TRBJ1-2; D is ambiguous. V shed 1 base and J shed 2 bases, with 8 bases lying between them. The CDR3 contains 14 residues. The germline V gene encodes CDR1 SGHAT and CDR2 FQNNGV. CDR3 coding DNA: TGTGCCAGCAGCTTAGGGGAGACAAACTATGGCTACACCTTC. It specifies CASSLGETNYGYTF.

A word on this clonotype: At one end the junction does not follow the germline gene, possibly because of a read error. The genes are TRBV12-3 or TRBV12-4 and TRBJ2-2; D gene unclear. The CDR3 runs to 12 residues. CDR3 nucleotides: TGTGCCAGCAGATTAGGGCCCGGGGAGCTGTTTTTT. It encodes CASRLGPGELFF.

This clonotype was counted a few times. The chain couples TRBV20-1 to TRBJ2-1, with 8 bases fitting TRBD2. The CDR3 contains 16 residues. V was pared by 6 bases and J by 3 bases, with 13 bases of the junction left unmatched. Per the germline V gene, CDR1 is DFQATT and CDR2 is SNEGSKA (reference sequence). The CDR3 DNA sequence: TGCAGTGCCGCCCCTGGCGGGGGGCATTTCTACAATGAGCAGTTCTTC. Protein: CSAAPGGGHFYNEQFF.